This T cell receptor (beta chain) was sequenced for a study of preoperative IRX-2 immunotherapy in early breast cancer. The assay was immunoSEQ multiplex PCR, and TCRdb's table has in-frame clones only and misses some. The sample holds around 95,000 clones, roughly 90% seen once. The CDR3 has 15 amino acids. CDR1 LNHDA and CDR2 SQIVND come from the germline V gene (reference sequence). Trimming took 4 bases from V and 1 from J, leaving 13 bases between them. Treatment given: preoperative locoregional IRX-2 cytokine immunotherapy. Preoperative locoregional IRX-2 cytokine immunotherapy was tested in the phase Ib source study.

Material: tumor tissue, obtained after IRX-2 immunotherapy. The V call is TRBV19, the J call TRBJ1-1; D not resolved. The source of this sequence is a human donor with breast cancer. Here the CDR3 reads CASSTVSLGNTEAFF. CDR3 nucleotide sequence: TGTGCCAGTAGTACCGTTTCCCTCGGGAACACTGAAGCTTTCTTT. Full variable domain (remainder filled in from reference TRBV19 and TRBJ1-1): DGGITQSPKYLFRKEGQNVTLSCEQNLNHDAMYWYRQDPGQGLRLIYYSQIVNDFQKGDIAEGYSVSREKKESFPLTVTSAQKNPTAFYLCASSTVSLGNTEAFFGQGTRLTVV.